Listed here is a single TCR beta chain. A much larger clone is a single base away; this may be a read error. This likely comes from a read error, as the CDR3 has no conserved phenylalanine or tryptophan at its end. The ends were cut back, 5 bases at V and 3 bases at J, with 14 bases in the middle. The CDR3 runs to 14 residues. Germline CDR1 is LNHNV and CDR2 is YYDKDF (reference sequence). The data derive from a study of Graves' ophthalmopathy and Graves' hyperthyroidism. The TCR beta CDR3 regions underwent amplification from RNA transcripts. Amplification began with first-round RT-PCR using HTBI primers, then second-round multiplex PCR was performed. TCRdb re-analysed the multiplex PCR reads in MiXCR, keeping a single row per CDR3 protein. The data hold around 590,000 distinct CDR3 sequences, with under 45% observed a single time.

The TCR originated in an adult man with Graves' hyperthyroidism. The gene calls are TRBV15 and TRBJ2-7, with a tentative D call TRBD1 (6 bases). Sequenced sample: peripheral blood or thyroid tissue (not recorded which). The CDR3, as DNA: TGTGCCACCAGCCCCGACAGGTTTTACTACGAGCAGTACCTC. This gives the protein CATSPDRFYYEQYL.